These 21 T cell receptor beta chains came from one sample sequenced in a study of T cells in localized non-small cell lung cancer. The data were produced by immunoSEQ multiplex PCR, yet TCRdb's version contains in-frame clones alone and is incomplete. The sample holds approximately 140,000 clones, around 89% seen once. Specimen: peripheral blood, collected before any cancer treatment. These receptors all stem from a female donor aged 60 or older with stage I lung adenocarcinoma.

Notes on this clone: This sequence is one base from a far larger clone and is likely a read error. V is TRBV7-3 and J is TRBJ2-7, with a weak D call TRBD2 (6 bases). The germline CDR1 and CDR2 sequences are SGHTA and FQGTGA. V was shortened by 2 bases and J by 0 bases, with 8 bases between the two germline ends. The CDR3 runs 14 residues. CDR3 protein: CASSLDGGSYEQYF. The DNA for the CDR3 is TGTGCCAGCAGCTTAGACGGGGGCTCCTACGAGCAGTACTTC.

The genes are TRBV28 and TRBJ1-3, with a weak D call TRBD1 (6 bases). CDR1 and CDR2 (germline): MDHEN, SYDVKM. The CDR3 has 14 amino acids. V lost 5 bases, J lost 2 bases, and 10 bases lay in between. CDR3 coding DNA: TGTGCCAGCAGTCATCACAGGGCTGGAAACACCATATATTTT. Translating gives CASSHHRAGNTIYF.

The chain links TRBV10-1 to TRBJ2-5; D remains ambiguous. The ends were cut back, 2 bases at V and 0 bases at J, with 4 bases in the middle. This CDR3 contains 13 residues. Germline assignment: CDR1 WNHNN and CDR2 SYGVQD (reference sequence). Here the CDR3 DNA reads TGCGCCAGCAGTGAGGATAACCAAGAGACCCAGTACTTC. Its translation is CASSEDNQETQYF.

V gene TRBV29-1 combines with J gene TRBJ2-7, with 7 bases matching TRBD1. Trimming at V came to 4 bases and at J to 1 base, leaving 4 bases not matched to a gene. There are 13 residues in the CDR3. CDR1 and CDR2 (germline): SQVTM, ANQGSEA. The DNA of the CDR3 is TGCAGCGTTGCGGGACAGTCATCCTACGAGCAGTACTTC. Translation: CSVAGQSSYEQYF.

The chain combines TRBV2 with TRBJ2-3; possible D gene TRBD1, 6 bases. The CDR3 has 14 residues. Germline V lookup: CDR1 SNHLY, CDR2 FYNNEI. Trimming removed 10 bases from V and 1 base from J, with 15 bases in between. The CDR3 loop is CATLGQSRTDTQYF. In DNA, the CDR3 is TGTGCCACCCTTGGACAGAGTCGCACAGATACGCAGTATTTT. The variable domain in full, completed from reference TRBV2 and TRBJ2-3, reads EPEVTQTPSHQVTQMGQEVILRCVPISNHLYFYWYRQILGQKVEFLVSFYNNEISEKSEIFDDQFSVERPDGSNFTLKIRSTKLEDSAMYFCATLGQSRTDTQYFGPGTRLTVL.

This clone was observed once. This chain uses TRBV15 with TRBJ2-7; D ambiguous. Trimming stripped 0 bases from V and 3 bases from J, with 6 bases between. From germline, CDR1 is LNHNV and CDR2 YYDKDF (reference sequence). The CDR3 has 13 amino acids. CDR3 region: CATSRDARYEQYF. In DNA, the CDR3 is TGTGCCACCAGCAGAGATGCCCGCTACGAGCAGTACTTC.

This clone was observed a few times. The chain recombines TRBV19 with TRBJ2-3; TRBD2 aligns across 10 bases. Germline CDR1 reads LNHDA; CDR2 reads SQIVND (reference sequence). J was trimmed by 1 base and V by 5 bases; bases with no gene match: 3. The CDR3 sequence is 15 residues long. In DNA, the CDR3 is TGTGCCAGTAGTCGGGGGACTAGCGGCACAGATACGCAGTATTTT. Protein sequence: CASSRGTSGTDTQYF.

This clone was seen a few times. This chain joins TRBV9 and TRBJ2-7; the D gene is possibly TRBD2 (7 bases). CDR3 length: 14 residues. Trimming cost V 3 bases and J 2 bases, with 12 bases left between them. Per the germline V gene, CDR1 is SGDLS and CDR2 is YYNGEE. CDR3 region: CASSDGGRAYEQYF. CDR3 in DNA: TGTGCCAGCAGCGACGGGGGGCGCGCCTACGAGCAGTACTTC.

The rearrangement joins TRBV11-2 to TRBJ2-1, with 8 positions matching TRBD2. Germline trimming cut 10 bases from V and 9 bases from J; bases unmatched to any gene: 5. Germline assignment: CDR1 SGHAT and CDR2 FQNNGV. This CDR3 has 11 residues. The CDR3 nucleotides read TGTGCCACCGGGACTAGGAGTGAGCAGTTCTTC. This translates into CATGTRSEQFF.

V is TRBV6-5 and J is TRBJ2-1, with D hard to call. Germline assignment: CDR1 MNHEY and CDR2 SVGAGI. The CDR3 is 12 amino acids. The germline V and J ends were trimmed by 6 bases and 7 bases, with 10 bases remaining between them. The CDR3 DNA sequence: TGTGCCAGCAGCCGCCTACGGAATGAGCAGTTCTTC. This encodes CASSRLRNEQFF.

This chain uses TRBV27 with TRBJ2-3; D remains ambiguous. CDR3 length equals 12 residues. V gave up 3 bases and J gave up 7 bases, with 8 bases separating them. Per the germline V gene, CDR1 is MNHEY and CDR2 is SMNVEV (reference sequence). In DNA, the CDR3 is TGTGCCAGCAGTTTCGATAGTTATACGCAGTATTTT. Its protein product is CASSFDSYTQYF.

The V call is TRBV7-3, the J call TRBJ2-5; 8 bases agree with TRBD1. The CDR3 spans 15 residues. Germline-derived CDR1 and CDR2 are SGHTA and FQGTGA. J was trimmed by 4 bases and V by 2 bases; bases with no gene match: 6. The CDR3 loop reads CASSLDRGRRETQYF. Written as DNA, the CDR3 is TGTGCCAGCAGCTTAGACAGGGGACGTCGAGAGACCCAGTACTTC.

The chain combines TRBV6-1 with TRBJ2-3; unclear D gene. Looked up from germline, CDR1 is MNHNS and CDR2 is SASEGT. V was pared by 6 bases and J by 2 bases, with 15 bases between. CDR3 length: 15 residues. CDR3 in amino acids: CASRLDMISTDTQYF. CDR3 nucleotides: TGTGCCAGCAGGCTCGACATGATTTCCACAGATACGCAGTATTTT.

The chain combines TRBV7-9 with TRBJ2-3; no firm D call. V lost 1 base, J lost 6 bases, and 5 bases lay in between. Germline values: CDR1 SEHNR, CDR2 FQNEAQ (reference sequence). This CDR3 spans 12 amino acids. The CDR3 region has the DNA TGTGCCAGCAGCTTAGGGGCCGATACGCAGTATTTT. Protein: CASSLGADTQYF.

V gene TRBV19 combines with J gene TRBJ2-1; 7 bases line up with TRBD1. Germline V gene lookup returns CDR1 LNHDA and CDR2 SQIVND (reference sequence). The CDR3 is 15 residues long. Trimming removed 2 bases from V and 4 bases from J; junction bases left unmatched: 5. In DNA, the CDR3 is TGTGCCAGTAGTATAATCCGGACAGGTTACAATGAGCAGTTCTTC. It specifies CASSIIRTGYNEQFF.

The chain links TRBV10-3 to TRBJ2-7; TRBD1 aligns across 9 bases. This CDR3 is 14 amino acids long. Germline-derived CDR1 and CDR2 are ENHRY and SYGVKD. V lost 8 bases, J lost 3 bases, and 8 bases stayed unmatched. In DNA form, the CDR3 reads TGTGCCATCGGGAGGACAGGGGCCCGCTACGAGCAGTACTTC. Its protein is CAIGRTGARYEQYF.

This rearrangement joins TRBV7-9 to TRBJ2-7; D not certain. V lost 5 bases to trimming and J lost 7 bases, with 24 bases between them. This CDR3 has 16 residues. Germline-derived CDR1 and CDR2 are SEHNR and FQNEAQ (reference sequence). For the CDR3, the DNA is TGTGCCAGCAGCCGACTGACGACGGCCGTTAGTGTGGAGCAGTACTTC. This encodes CASSRLTTAVSVEQYF.

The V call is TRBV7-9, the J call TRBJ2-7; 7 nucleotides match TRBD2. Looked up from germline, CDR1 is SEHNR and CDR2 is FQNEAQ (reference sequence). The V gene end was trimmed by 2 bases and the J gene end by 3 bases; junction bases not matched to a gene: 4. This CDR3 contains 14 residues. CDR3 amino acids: CASSLSRGYYEQYF. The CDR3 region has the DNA TGTGCCAGCAGCTTATCGCGGGGGTACTACGAGCAGTACTTC.

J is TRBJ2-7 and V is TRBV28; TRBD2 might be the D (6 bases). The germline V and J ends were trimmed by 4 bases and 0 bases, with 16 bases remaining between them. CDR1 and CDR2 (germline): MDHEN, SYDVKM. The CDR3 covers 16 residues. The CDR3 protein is CASSYTLGRDSYEQYF. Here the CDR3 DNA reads TGTGCCAGCAGTTATACGCTGGGGCGGGACTCCTACGAGCAGTACTTC.

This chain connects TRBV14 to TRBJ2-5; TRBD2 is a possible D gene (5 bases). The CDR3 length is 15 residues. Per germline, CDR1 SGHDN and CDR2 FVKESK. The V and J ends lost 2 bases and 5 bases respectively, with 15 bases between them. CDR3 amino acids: CASSQKTRLGETQYF. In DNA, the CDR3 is TGTGCCAGCAGCCAAAAAACTAGGCTGGGTGAGACCCAGTACTTC. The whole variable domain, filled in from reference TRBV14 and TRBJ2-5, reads EAGVTQFPSHSVIEKGQTVTLRCDPISGHDNLYWYRRVMGKEIKFLLHFVKESKQDESGMPNNRFLAERTGGTYSTLKVQPAELEDSGVYFCASSQKTRLGETQYFGPGTRLLVL.

The CDR3 region is CASLVSTVNYGYTF. The CDR3 coding sequence is TGTGCCAGTCTCGTTTCCACGGTCAACTATGGCTACACCTTC. The chain carries TRBV2 and TRBJ1-2, with D unclear. This CDR3 has 14 amino acids. From germline, CDR1 is SNHLY and CDR2 FYNNEI. Trimming pared 9 bases from V and 2 bases from J, leaving 16 bases between.